Listed below are T cell receptor beta chains from one sample, sequenced in a study of blood T cell repertoires in COVID-19. Clones were sequenced by immunoSEQ multiplex PCR, and TCRdb holds only the in-frame ones, with some missing. The table shows over 20,000 clones, with approximately 88% occurring only once. Sequenced sample: peripheral blood. The receptors stem from a human donor in a cohort sampled during active COVID-19. Both conserved end residues are part of each CDR3. A D gene is named only where the DNA matches it firmly. Only some rows state a clone size, as once, few, many or a class for expanded clones.

>.|TRBV5-1|few|TRBJ2-3|16
CASSLVSGDSTDTQYF
TGCGCCAGCAGCTTGGTGTCCGGGGACTCCACAGATACGCAGTATTTT
>.|TRBV4-2|few|TRBJ1-1|16
CASSQERAGVNTEAFF
TGTGCCAGCAGCCAAGAGCGGGCGGGGGTGAACACTGAAGCTTTCTTT
>TRBD1|TRBV6-5|.|TRBJ1-2|16
CASSYSRDRGLGGYTF
TGTGCCAGCAGTTACTCAAGGGACAGGGGGCTGGGTGGCTACACCTTC
>TRBD2|TRBV6-6|.|TRBJ2-7|14
CASSLSGSGNEQYF
TGTGCCAGCAGCCTTAGCGGGAGTGGCAACGAGCAGTACTTC
>TRBD1|TRBV28|.|TRBJ1-2|15
CASSRSGQGWGGYTF
TGTGCCAGCAGTCGGTCCGGACAGGGTTGGGGTGGCTACACCTTC
>TRBD1|TRBV10-1|.|TRBJ2-4|12
CASSAQGDIQYF
TGCGCCAGCAGTGCCCAGGGGGACATTCAGTACTTC
>TRBD2|TRBV19|.|TRBJ2-2|15
CASRVQGLSVGELFF
TGTGCCAGTAGGGTCCAGGGACTATCGGTCGGGGAGCTGTTTTTT
>TRBD2|TRBV7-9|.|TRBJ2-1|16
CASSPTGGRAYNEQFF
TGTGCCAGCAGCCCCACGGGGGGGAGAGCCTACAATGAGCAGTTCTTC
>.|TRBV3-1/TRBV3-2|.|TRBJ1-5|15
CASSLGTPGGQPQHF
TGTGCCAGCAGCCTGGGGACACCCGGAGGTCAGCCCCAGCATTTT
>.|TRBV11-2|.|TRBJ2-7|16
CASSLRRSSGPYEQYF
TGTGCCAGCAGCTTAAGACGTTCTTCGGGTCCCTACGAGCAGTACTTC
>.|TRBV6-2/TRBV6-3|.|TRBJ1-6|15
CASSYDLGQNWPLHF
TGTGCCAGCAGTTACGATCTGGGGCAAAATTGGCCCCTCCACTTT
>TRBD2|TRBV13|once|TRBJ2-3|14
CASSLGTSADTQYF
TGTGCCAGCAGCCTGGGGACTAGCGCAGATACGCAGTATTTT
>.|TRBV28|.|TRBJ1-4|16
CASSPLDSGANEKLFF
TGTGCCAGCAGCCCCCTAGACTCAGGGGCTAATGAAAAACTGTTTTTT
>.|TRBV24-1|.|TRBJ2-2|14
CATRPSGNTGELFF
TGTGCCACCAGACCGAGCGGGAACACCGGGGAGCTGTTTTTT
>.|TRBV27|.|TRBJ2-1|15
CASSLSGGSGNEQFF
TGTGCCAGCAGTTTGTCTGGGGGCAGCGGCAATGAGCAGTTCTTC
>.|TRBV16|once|TRBJ1-5|14
CASSQSGGNQPQHF
TGTGCCAGCAGCCAATCGGGGGGGAACCAGCCCCAGCATTTT
>.|TRBV2|.|TRBJ1-4|13
CASSGGTNEKLFF
TGTGCCAGCAGTGGAGGGACTAATGAAAAACTGTTTTTT
>TRBD1|TRBV6-6|.|TRBJ1-4|12
CASSLITGELFF
TGTGCCAGCAGTTTAATTACAGGGGAACTGTTTTTT
>TRBD2|TRBV18|once|TRBJ2-1|16
CASSPLLAGVSDEQFF
TGTGCCAGCTCACCGCTACTAGCGGGAGTGAGCGATGAGCAGTTCTTC
>.|TRBV7-9|.|TRBJ1-3|15
CASSSRGTSGNTIYF
TGTGCCAGCAGCTCTCGCGGGACCTCTGGAAACACCATATATTTT
>TRBD1|TRBV4-1|few|TRBJ1-2|14
CASSQRTGHYGYTF
TGCGCCAGCAGCCAACGGACAGGCCACTATGGCTACACCTTC
>TRBD1|TRBV5-1|once|TRBJ2-3|14
CASKTGQGADTQYF
TGCGCCAGCAAAACGGGACAGGGCGCAGATACGCAGTATTTT
>TRBD1|TRBV2|.|TRBJ1-1|14
CASRPGQGGTEAFF
TGTGCCAGCAGACCTGGACAGGGAGGGACTGAAGCTTTCTTT
>TRBD1|TRBV10-1|.|TRBJ2-7|16
CASRKNGTGTIYEQYF
TGCGCCAGCAGGAAAAACGGGACAGGTACAATATACGAGCAGTACTTC
>.|TRBV24-1|few|TRBJ2-7|14
CATSGADASYEQYF
TGTGCCACCAGTGGGGCTGACGCCTCCTACGAGCAGTACTTC
>.|TRBV2|.|TRBJ1-2|13
CASRAREDYGYTF
TGTGCCAGCAGGGCCCGGGAGGACTATGGCTACACCTTC
>.|TRBV5-1|.|TRBJ2-1|16
CASSPVLRGRYNEQFF
TGCGCCAGTTCACCAGTCTTGAGGGGGAGATACAATGAGCAGTTCTTC
>.|TRBV5-1|few|TRBJ2-1|15
CASSLEGQKGGEQFF
TGCGCCAGCAGCTTGGAGGGACAGAAGGGAGGTGAGCAGTTCTTC
>.|TRBV28|.|TRBJ1-5|14
CASSPRRGDQPQHF
TGTGCCAGCAGTCCTCGACGGGGGGATCAGCCCCAGCATTTT
>.|TRBV2|.|TRBJ2-5|12
CASRRDQETQYF
TGTGCCAGCAGGCGGGATCAAGAGACCCAGTACTTC
>TRBD2|TRBV6-5|few|TRBJ2-1|15
CASSTSGRRYNEQFF
TGTGCCAGCAGCACTAGCGGGAGACGGTACAATGAGCAGTTCTTC
>TRBD1|TRBV30|.|TRBJ1-5|15
CAWSSGTGGSQPQHF
TGTGCCTGGAGTTCCGGGACAGGGGGCTCTCAGCCCCAGCATTTT